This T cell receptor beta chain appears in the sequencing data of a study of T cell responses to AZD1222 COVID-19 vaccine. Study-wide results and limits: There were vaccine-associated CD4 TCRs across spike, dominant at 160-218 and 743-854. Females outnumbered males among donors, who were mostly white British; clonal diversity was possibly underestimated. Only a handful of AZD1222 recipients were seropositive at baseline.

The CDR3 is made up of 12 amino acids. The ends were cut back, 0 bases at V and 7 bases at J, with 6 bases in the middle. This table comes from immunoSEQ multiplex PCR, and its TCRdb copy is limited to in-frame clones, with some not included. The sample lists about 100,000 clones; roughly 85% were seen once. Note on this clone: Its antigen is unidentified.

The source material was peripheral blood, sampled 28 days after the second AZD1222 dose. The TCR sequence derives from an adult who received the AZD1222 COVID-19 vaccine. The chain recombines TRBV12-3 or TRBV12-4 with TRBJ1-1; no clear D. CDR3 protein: CASSLAFGEAFF. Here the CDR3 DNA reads TGTGCCAGCAGTTTAGCGTTTGGTGAAGCTTTCTTT.